This T cell receptor beta chain was retrieved from a study of cytomegalovirus exposure and HLA in healthy donors (TCRdb year 2017). Notes on the research overall: According to an earlier analysis of several hundred of the donors, about 179 million T cells yielded some 120 million unique TCR beta sequences and 276 Gb of sequence data. A later genetic analysis used genome-wide SNP genotypes for about 65% of the roughly 700 donors, treating that subset as a discovery cohort. In the later analysis, no new phenotypic data were used to find candidate immune exposures; instead, reliance was placed on TCR beta sequences and their occurrence across donors. High-throughput TCR immunosequencing, statistical association of individual TCRs with disease status, and machine learning were combined to predict cytomegalovirus infection status. The genetic ancestry cluster associated with self-reported Caucasian donors included 65% to 90% of the approximately 430 genotyped donors. On average, roughly 240,000 unique TCR beta nucleotide sequences were sequenced per donor among about 400 genotyped donors of the cohort, with roughly a sixth of those sequences being non-productive. About 330 gigabases of sequencing data and around 85 million unique TCR sequences made up an early release that covered approximately 650 HLA-typed donors. The study aimed to test whether signatures of past pathogen exposure could be identified by cataloging public T cell receptors. Every discovery cohort repertoire had been produced on one sequencing platform. The number of typed donors differed by locus: roughly 620-630 for A, B, C, DRB1 and DQB1; 522 for DQA1; approximately 610 for DPA1; and roughly 450 for DPB1. To decide whether each TCR beta V gene segment behaved as functional or pseudogenic, an earlier analysis of nearly 600 of the donors relied on high-throughput TCR beta sequencing. HLA typing included class I and class II loci at four-digit resolution. Donor age, sex, ethnicity and CMV serostatus were compiled together with the repertoire data. The study profiled the T cell repertoires of hundreds of subjects by immunosequencing and related them to cytomegalovirus serostatus. Besides the first cohort of some 670 subjects, a separate validation cohort made up of roughly 120 different subjects was used. Roughly 5 DR-DQ haplotypes were handled as single units for association and clustering because linkage in the cohort was strong. A later analysis re-analyzed previously published TCR beta repertoires from 600 to 850 donors and added high-resolution HLA genotyping to study TCR occurrence patterns.

For this clone: Its antigen target is currently unknown. Per-nucleotide qualities are absent, and no much larger clonotype sits a single base away.

CDR1 and CDR2, looked up from the germline V gene, are SGHAT and FQNNGV. The CDR3 measures 15 amino acids from cysteine to phenylalanine. Solely the CDR3 DNA is kept, with 45 bases framed from the first base. After removal of 7 bases from V and 6 bases from J, the junction retains 9 bases not matched to a gene. Study-wide conclusions, independent of this receptor: A few of the identified cytomegalovirus-associated TCR beta chains were confirmed in vitro to be specific for cytomegalovirus antigens. The cohort was sequenced for TCR beta chains only, and without alpha or paired-chain data the features that could be detected were limited. A further reported finding was that TCR beta sequences accurately predicted the HLA-A and HLA-B alleles for most subjects in the first cohort. The classifier was reported to diagnose cytomegalovirus status with high specificity and sensitivity in both the original and validation cohorts. Across donors, most TCR sequences were observed very rarely, whereas some public TCRs were present in many individuals. In a later analysis, the rate of TCR association differed among HLA loci, with DRB1 alleles having the most associated TCRs and HLA-C alleles having the fewest. Strong co-occurrence of HLA alleles, especially DR and DQ, made assigning TCR associations to individual alleles difficult. Because HLA typing was unavailable for some donors at each locus, only the typed subset was used in association tests. A later analysis found that HLA-associated TCR beta chains were more clonally expanded and had lower generation probabilities than equally common non-associated chains. According to a later analysis, most CMV-associated TCR beta chains appeared to be HLA-restricted, and the HLA associations seemed to be driven largely by CMV exposure. It was suggested by the authors that the approach could potentially be generalized to other disease states and immunological phenotypes. Because counts were too low, under 20 rarely observed V segments, including chromosome 9 orphons, were left out of the earlier analysis of a few hundred of the donors. A cluster of highly shared sequence variants was judged likely to be a technical artifact of the sequencing pipeline. An earlier analysis of roughly 570 of the donors showed that most TCR beta V segments appeared in productive rearrangements either about 87% or about 30% of the time, which broadly matched IMGT annotations. Specific HLA alleles were associated with 18,000 or so TCR beta sequences at a false discovery rate of 0.05 in a later analysis. According to a later genetic analysis, donors in an Asian-associated ancestry cluster had fewer N-insertions in productive TCRs than the approximately 650-donor mean. Several of the top co-occurrence clusters appeared to be linked to parvovirus B19, influenza, CMV and Epstein-Barr virus, according to a later analysis. CMV serostatus was the only immune exposure information available for the cohort. Correlated functional status among segregating V segments might reflect linkage disequilibrium, but an unknown experimental factor could not be ruled out. A total of some 180 TCR beta chains were listed by the study as associated with cytomegalovirus. Because the 87-base-pair reads could not distinguish some IMGT-functional V segments, including TRBV6-2 and TRBV6-3, those segments were excluded. The presence/absence analyses assumed that sequencing depth was roughly uniform across donors, and that assumption may not be true. A later genetic analysis associated a missense DCLRE1C variant with V-gene and J-gene trimming of TCR beta chains, and an independent cohort replicated the association.

Receptor amplification or capture employed the immunoSEQ multiplex PCR assay. A mixture of 60 forward primers for TCR Vbeta segments and 13 reverse primers for TCR Jbeta segments was used in the multiplex PCR. Amplification of the CDR3 region of rearranged TCR beta genes was performed with a multiplex PCR assay on genomic DNA. On the Illumina HiSeq System, the amplified TCR beta libraries were sequenced as 87-base-pair reads. Per the authors' processing: In a later analysis, 77 million or so unique TCR beta chains were counted across the 650 to 700 repertoires, and approximately 11 million of these chains were shared by at least two donors. To remove PCR and sequencing errors, raw reads were error-corrected and collapsed into unique sequences using a nearest-neighbor algorithm that merged closely related sequences. V, D and J gene segments were assigned by aligning CDR3 sequences to IMGT reference sequences. For a sequence to be retained, at least a six-nucleotide match to both a V gene segment and a J gene segment was required. A rearrangement counted as productive if the CDR3 had no stop codons and remained in frame with V and J, and every other rearrangement counted as non-productive. CDR3 was defined according to IMGT convention as the region running from the second conserved V-encoded cysteine to the conserved J-encoded phenylalanine. Sequences without an unambiguous match to a single V gene segment were excluded from the earlier analysis of 450 to 650 of the donors. An earlier analysis of about 590 of the donors classified V segments as functional when productive rearrangements were above 56.7% and as segregating when the standard deviation between donors was above 5%. A statistical classification framework was built to diagnose cytomegalovirus status from the catalog of TCR beta chain sequences. In a later analysis, TCR nucleotide sequences were compared against IMGT/GENE-DB human TR gene sequences so that V and J genes could be assigned. The TCRdist pipeline was used in a later analysis to assign CDR3 sequences and most-parsimonious VDJ recombination scenarios. In a later analysis, every TCR beta chain was defined by the combination of its CDR3 amino acid sequence and its V-gene family, and reads without a unique V-gene family were dropped. In a later analysis, a few hundred highly shared, low-generation-probability nucleotide sequences were removed to address suspected cross-contamination and a sequencing artifact. For each public chain, a later analysis derived a clonal expansion index from normalized ranks of inferred template counts within each repertoire. In a later analysis, generation probabilities were computed with a VDJ recombination model fitted to out-of-frame rearrangements, and the resulting probabilities were checked against IGoR. In a later analysis, TCR-TCR, TCR-HLA and TCR-CMV co-occurrence was scored with hypergeometric tests, and a repertoire-size bias correction was applied to TCR pairs. In a later analysis, false discovery rates were estimated by permuting HLA or CMV assignments 20 times. In a later analysis, co-occurring TCRs were grouped using DBSCAN, with TCRdist sequence similarity added in when clustering inside HLA-allele-positive subsets. For co-occurrence clustering, repertoires with fewer than 30,000 or more than 120,000 public chains were excluded, along with 5 or 6 repertoires with anomalous nucleotide sharing. TCRdb obtained this table from immuneACCESS and retained in-frame rearrangements with V and J assigned. These tables miss some clones; where compared with another copy, unresolved V genes account for less than half of the shortfall, and the remainder is unexplained. V and J calls and clone size are as listed in that table; D and trimming were resolved from the DNA. This sample holds some 150,000 clones; around 85% were observed only once. The ten largest account for 3.5% to 5% of the sample.

In total, around 600 healthy bone marrow donors made up the cohort. All cohort members were sampled while nominally healthy, although unrecorded immune exposures were likely present. The donor tested CMV seronegative and was one of the 352 seronegative cohort members. Every donor gave a peripheral blood sample, and the peripheral blood mononuclear cells from that sample were used for TCR beta sequencing. The Qiagen DNeasy Blood Extraction Kit was used to extract genomic DNA from the blood cell samples. The sample comprised PBMCs. The chain uses TRBV11-2 and TRBJ1-6, with 7 central nucleotides matching TRBD1. The clonotype comes from a man aged 35-49 years in good health and CMV-seronegative. The CDR3 reads as follows: CASKKGQDSNSPLHF. The DNA sequence is TGTGCCAGCAAAAAAGGACAGGACTCTAATTCACCCCTCCACTTT.